The 3 T cell receptor beta chains presented below share a single source sample, sequenced in a study of blood T cell repertoires in COVID-19. Produced via immunoSEQ multiplex PCR; TCRdb's table is partial and in-frame only. The repertoire holds approximately 230,000 clones, roughly 82% seen once, with roughly 4.6% in the top ten. The sample consisted of peripheral blood. The receptor set was obtained from a woman aged 80 or older with active or convalescent COVID-19.

V gene TRBV28 combines with J gene TRBJ1-2; the D is unclear. The CDR3 is 12 amino acids. CDR1 and CDR2 (germline): MDHEN, SYDVKM. V was shortened by 1 base and J by 5 bases, with 5 bases between the two germline ends. The CDR3 DNA reads as TGTGCCAGCAGTTTATCCCAGTATGGCTACACCTTC. It specifies CASSLSQYGYTF.

V is TRBV7-2 and J is TRBJ2-1, with 11 bases identical to TRBD2. There are 17 residues in the CDR3. Trimming cost V 0 bases and J 7 bases; bases outside gene matches: 8. Germline assignment: CDR1 SGHTA and CDR2 FQGNSA. The CDR3 DNA is TGTGCCAGCAGCTTAGCGTGGCTAGCGGGAGGTGGGAATGAGCAGTTCTTC. It codes for CASSLAWLAGGGNEQFF.

The genes are TRBV10-3 and TRBJ2-5; TRBD1 aligns across 7 bases. This CDR3 has 11 amino acids. Germline CDR1 is ENHRY and CDR2 is SYGVKD. Trimming cost V 6 bases and J 9 bases; bases outside gene matches: 4. In DNA form, the CDR3 reads TGTGCCATCAGGCAAGACAGGGCCCAGTACTTC. It encodes CAIRQDRAQYF.